This TCR beta chain emerged from a study of a mutant IDH1 vaccine in newly diagnosed glioma. Study-wide context: Vaccines began 4-6 weeks after radiotherapy alone, or with temozolomide cycles. Therapy received beforehand was radiotherapy, temozolomide, or both, with most patients given both. In the visit schedule, V12 fell in week 35, while V13 fell in week 47.

Time point given: week 35, safety follow-up. Vaccinated patients received 300 ug of mutant IDH1 20-mer peptide per dose, with topical imiquimod. Of note for this clone: Its antigen is not known.

Some clones are missing from TCRdb's copy, which holds only in-frame ones; the method was immunoSEQ multiplex PCR. The table records tens of thousands of clones, approximately 87% of them present only once. The CDR3 has 14 amino acids. Trimming removed 3 bases at V and 5 bases at J, with 13 bases between. Germline CDR1 and CDR2: MNHEY and SMNVEV (reference sequence). This receptor was obtained from a man aged 40-50 years with glioma. The input for sequencing was PBMCs, taken from a glioma patient whose treatment included an IDH1 peptide vaccine. J is TRBJ1-1 and V is TRBV27; a weak D match, TRBD1 (5 bases). The CDR3 reads CASSFAGEGTEAFF. Written as DNA, the CDR3 is TGTGCCAGCAGTTTTGCGGGAGAGGGGACTGAAGCTTTCTTT.